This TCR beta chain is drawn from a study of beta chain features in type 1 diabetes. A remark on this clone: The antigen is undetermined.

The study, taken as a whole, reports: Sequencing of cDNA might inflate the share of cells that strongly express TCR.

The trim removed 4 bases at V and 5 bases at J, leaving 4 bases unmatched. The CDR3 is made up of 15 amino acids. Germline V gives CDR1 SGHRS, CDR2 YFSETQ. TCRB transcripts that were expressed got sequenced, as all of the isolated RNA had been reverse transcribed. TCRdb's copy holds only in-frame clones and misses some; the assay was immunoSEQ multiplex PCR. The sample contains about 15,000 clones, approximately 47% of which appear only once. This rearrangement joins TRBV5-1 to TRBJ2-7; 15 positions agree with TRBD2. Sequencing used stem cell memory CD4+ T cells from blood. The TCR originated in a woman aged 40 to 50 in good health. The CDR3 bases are TGCGCCAGCAGCCCGGGACTAGCGGGGGGTAACGAGCAGTACTTC. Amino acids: CASSPGLAGGNEQYF.